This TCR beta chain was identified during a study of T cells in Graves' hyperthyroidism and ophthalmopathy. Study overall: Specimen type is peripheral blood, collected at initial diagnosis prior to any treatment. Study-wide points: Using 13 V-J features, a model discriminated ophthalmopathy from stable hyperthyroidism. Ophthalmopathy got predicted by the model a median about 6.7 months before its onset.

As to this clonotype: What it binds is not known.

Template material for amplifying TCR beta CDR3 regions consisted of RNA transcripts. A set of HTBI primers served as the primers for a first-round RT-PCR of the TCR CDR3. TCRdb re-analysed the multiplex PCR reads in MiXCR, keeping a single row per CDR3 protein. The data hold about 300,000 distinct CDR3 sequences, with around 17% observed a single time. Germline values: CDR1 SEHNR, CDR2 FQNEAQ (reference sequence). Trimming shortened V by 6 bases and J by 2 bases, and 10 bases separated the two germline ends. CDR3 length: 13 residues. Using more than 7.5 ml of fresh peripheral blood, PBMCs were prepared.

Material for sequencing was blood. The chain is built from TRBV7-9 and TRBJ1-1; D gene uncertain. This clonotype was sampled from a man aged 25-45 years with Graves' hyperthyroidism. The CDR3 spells CASRALANTEAFF. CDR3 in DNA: TGTGCCAGCAGAGCCTTGGCAAACACTGAAGCTTTCTTT. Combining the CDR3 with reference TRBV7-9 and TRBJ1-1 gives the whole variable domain DTGVSQNPRHKITKRGQNVTFRCDPISEHNRLYWYRQTLGQGPEFLTYFQNEAQLEKSRLLSDRFSAERPKGSFSTLEIQRTEQGDSAMYLCASRALANTEAFFGQGTRLTVV.